The source of this T cell receptor beta chain is a study of blood T cell repertoires in COVID-19. Assay used: immunoSEQ multiplex PCR; TCRdb lists only in-frame clones, some missing. The profile covers around 110,000 clones, with 83% appearing a single time and 2% to 2.5% taken by the ten largest. CDR1 is LNHDA, CDR2 SQIVND, per germline (reference sequence). The V and J ends lost 1 base and 7 bases, in that order; junction bases with no gene match: 4. The CDR3 has 15 amino acids. Sequences were obtained from peripheral blood. V usage is TRBV19 and J usage is TRBJ1-6, with TRBD1 matching over 7 bases. The TCR originated in a young man with acute or convalescent COVID-19. The CDR3 DNA follows: TGTGCCAGTAGTATAGTTACGGGACAGAATTCACCCCTCCACTTT. Translating it yields CASSIVTGQNSPLHF.